The 5 T cell receptor beta chains given below trace back to one sample, sequenced in a study of blood T cell repertoires in COVID-19. Sequencing used immunoSEQ multiplex PCR; TCRdb keeps in-frame clones, though not all of them. Of some 17,000 clones in the sample, around 90% were seen once. The sequenced sample consisted of peripheral blood. The receptor set was obtained from a man aged 45-60 years with active COVID-19.

V usage is TRBV28 and J usage is TRBJ2-1, with D perhaps TRBD1 (6 bases). The CDR3 is 16 residues long. V lost 6 bases and J lost 4, with 19 bases in between. Germline V gene lookup returns CDR1 MDHEN and CDR2 SYDVKM. CDR3 nucleotides: TGTGCCAGCAGAAAGAGACAGGCTGGAAAGTACAATGAGCAGTTCTTC. Translating it yields CASRKRQAGKYNEQFF.

The chain links TRBV7-9 to TRBJ1-1; tentatively, D is TRBD1 (5 bases). This CDR3 is built from 15 residues. Germline values: CDR1 SEHNR, CDR2 FQNEAQ (reference sequence). Trimming took off 5 bases at V and 4 bases at J, with 17 bases between the two ends. The CDR3 sequence is CASSILREGLTEAFF. CDR3 DNA sequence: TGTGCCAGCAGCATCCTCAGGGAGGGGCTCACTGAAGCTTTCTTT.

The chain employs TRBV6-5 and TRBJ1-2; D not resolved. CDR1 is MNHEY, CDR2 SVGAGI, per germline. This CDR3 has 16 amino acids. Trimming cost V 2 bases and J 4 bases, with 17 bases left between them. The CDR3 here is CASSYRSSSRGYGYTF. DNA of the CDR3: TGTGCCAGCAGTTACCGTTCTTCATCACGGGGCTATGGCTACACCTTC.

V gene TRBV6-5 combines with J gene TRBJ1-2, with D perhaps matching TRBD1 (5 bases). The CDR3 extends over 14 amino acids. V was clipped by 2 bases and J by 1 base, with 8 bases between them. Germline loops: CDR1 MNHEY, CDR2 SVGAGI. As DNA, the CDR3 is TGTGCCAGCAGTTACGACAGAGATAACTATGGCTACACCTTC. This gives the protein CASSYDRDNYGYTF.

This sequence joins TRBV10-3 and TRBJ2-7; perhaps TRBD2 as D (5 bases). The germline V gene encodes CDR1 ENHRY and CDR2 SYGVKD. The germline V and J ends were trimmed by 11 bases and 9 bases, with 14 bases remaining between them. This CDR3 is 10 amino acids long. CDR3 amino acids: CAVYPRGQYF. Written as DNA, the CDR3 is TGTGCCGTATACCCTCGGGGGCAGTACTTC.